The clone carrying this T cell receptor (beta chain) showed up many times. The target antigen is unknown. This entry belongs to a study of T cell repertoires in cytomegalovirus infection. Study in general: The study used recently identified HLA-C-restricted and well-studied HLA-B-restricted CMV epitopes. The public TCR beta signatures pointed to both CMV infection and matching HLA type. General study results and limits: What dominated the ex vivo response were HLA-C-restricted CMV-specific TCR beta clonotypes. Cumulated frequencies of public TCR beta families served to identify carriers of CMV plus the relevant HLA.

TCRdb reanalysed the reads using MiXCR and keeps one entry per CDR3 protein. This table has about 890,000 distinct CDR3 sequences, around 32% appearing once. The germline V and J ends were trimmed by 0 bases and 5 bases, with 8 bases remaining between them. CDR1 and CDR2 (germline): MGHRA, YSYEKL. The CDR3 has 14 residues. The origin of this receptor is a human donor in good health (CMV status not recorded). Some clones in this sample may be carry-over from other donors' samples. The chain links TRBV4-1 to TRBJ2-1, with D perhaps TRBD1 (5 bases). This specimen was cultured CD8+ T cells from PBMCs, taken from culture after CMV antigen stimulation. CDR3 in DNA: TGCGCCAGCAGCCAAGAGCAGGGTGACAATGAGCAGTTCTTC. Translation gives CASSQEQGDNEQFF.